Following are 3 T cell receptor beta chains from one sample sequenced in a study of vaccination and CD4 T cells after COVID-19. These receptors have no known antigen. Researchers used the Oncomine TCR Beta short-read assay to sequence DNA from cultured CD4+ T cells. TCRdb reanalysed the PCR reads using MiXCR and keeps one entry per CDR3 protein. The data show some 14,000 distinct CDR3 sequences, approximately 64% seen once. Treatment given: approximately nine-day PBMC culture with coronavirus spike peptide pools or control peptides (ViraFEST assay). Material: CD4+ T cells from blood, cultured in vitro. Receptors were obtained from a human donor who had recovered from COVID-19.

In this sample, this clonotype turned up a few times. The chain combines TRBV15 with TRBJ2-2, with D hard to call. The CDR3 loop spans 16 amino acids. V was shortened by 0 bases and J by 0 bases, with 8 bases between the two germline ends. Per the germline V gene, CDR1 is LNHNV and CDR2 is YYDKDF (reference sequence). The CDR3 protein is CATSRDIAANTGELFF. The CDR3 DNA is TGTGCCACCAGCAGAGATATCGCCGCGAACACCGGGGAGCTGTTTTTT.

This clonotype was observed once. The gene calls are TRBV27 and TRBJ2-2, with 7 nucleotides matching TRBD1. In germline, CDR1 is MNHEY, CDR2 SMNVEV (reference sequence). J gave up 3 bases and V 5 bases, and 9 bases lay outside the gene matches. The CDR3 has 16 amino acids. The CDR3 DNA reads as TGTGCCAGCAGTCCATACTCGACAGGGTACACCGGGGAGCTGTTTTTT. Its protein product is CASSPYSTGYTGELFF.

The sample holds a few counts of this clonotype. The chain recombines TRBV9 with TRBJ2-6; D uncertain. Germline V CDR1 and CDR2: SGDLS, YYNGEE. The V gene lost 2 bases and the J gene lost 0 bases, with 3 bases spanning the gap. The length of the CDR3 is 14 residues. The CDR3 DNA reads TGTGCCAGCAGCGTCAGCTCTGGGGCCAACGTCCTGACTTTC. As protein: CASSVSSGANVLTF.